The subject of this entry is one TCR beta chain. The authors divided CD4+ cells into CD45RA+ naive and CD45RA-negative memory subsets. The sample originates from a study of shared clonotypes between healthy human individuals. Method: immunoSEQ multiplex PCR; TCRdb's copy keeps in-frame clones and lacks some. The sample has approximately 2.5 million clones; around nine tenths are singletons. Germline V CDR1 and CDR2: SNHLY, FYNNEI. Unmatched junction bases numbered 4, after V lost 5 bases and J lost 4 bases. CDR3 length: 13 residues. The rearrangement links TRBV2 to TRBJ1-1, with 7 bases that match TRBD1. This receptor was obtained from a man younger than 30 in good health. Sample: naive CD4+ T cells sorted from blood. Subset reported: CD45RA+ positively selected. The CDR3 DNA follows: TGTGCCAGCAGTAGGGGGCCCGGCACTGAAGCTTTCTTT. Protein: CASSRGPGTEAFF.